These 26 T cell receptor beta chains originate from one sample sequenced in a study of identical twins. MiXCR, applied by TCRdb to the 5' RACE reads, yields one record per CDR3 protein. Here the sample spans more than 600,000 distinct CDR3 sequences, 15% to 20% being singletons. These data also featured in a second study, about T cells expressing NK-cell markers.

Sample: PBMCs. The receptors were sampled from a woman aged 18-29 years in good health.

J is TRBJ2-5 and V is TRBV7-2; possibly TRBD1 for D (6 bases). V was pared by 5 bases and J by 4 bases, with 8 bases between. Germline V lookup: CDR1 SGHTA, CDR2 FQGNSA. This CDR3 has 12 residues. The CDR3 coding sequence is TGTGCCAGCAGCCCAGGGGCAGAGACCCAGTACTTC. It translates to CASSPGAETQYF. Using reference TRBV7-2 and TRBJ2-5 for the parts outside the CDR3, the full variable domain is GAGVSQSPSNKVTEKGKDVELRCDPISGHTALYWYRQSLGQGLEFLIYFQGNSAPDKSGLPSDRFSAERTGGSVSTLTIQRTQQEDSAVYLCASSPGAETQYFGPGTRLLVL.

The chain links TRBV7-3 to TRBJ2-5; tentative D call: TRBD1 (5 bases). Germline V gene sequence: CDR1 SGHTA, CDR2 FQGTGA. The CDR3 is 15 residues long. Trimming shortened V by 5 bases and J by 5 bases, and 18 bases separated the two germline ends. The CDR3, as DNA: TGTGCCAGCAGCCCCTGGGGCTTAGCCGGCGAGACCCAGTACTTC. Its protein is CASSPWGLAGETQYF.

This clonotype was recorded many times. The V and J genes are TRBV7-2 and TRBJ1-3; D gene unclear. The CDR3 contains 14 residues. With 2 bases removed from V and 2 bases from J, the gap between germline ends came to 7 bases. Looked up from germline, CDR1 is SGHTA and CDR2 is FQGNSA. This chain's CDR3 is CASSLTRPGNTIYF. The CDR3 bases are TGTGCCAGCAGCTTAACCAGGCCTGGAAACACCATATATTTT.

This clonotype was detected a few times. The chain employs TRBV12-3 or TRBV12-4 and TRBJ2-3; D is ambiguous. CDR3 length equals 13 residues. V was clipped by 5 bases and J by 4 bases, with 10 bases between them. CDR3 DNA sequence: TGTGCCAGCAGTCCCCTAGGATCAGATACGCAGTATTTT. Protein sequence: CASSPLGSDTQYF.

The table lists this clonotype with a few counts. The CDR3 DNA follows: TGTGCCAGCATTGAGTATGGCTACACCTTC. Translating it yields CASIEYGYTF. The V and J genes are TRBV2 and TRBJ1-2, with unresolved D. The V and J ends lost 7 bases and 5 bases respectively, with 5 bases between them. This CDR3 is 10 amino acids long. The germline CDR1 and CDR2 sequences are SNHLY and FYNNEI.

The chain uses TRBV11-2 and TRBJ2-3; no firm D call. The CDR3 has 15 residues. Germline-derived CDR1 and CDR2 are SGHAT and FQNNGV. V gave up 3 bases and J gave up 0 bases, with 10 bases separating them. CDR3 sequence reads: CASSFRSYSTDTQYF. DNA of the CDR3: TGTGCCAGCAGCTTTAGGTCTTACAGCACAGATACGCAGTATTTT.

This clonotype appeared a few times. The chain has TRBV3-1 and TRBJ2-5; D might be TRBD2 (6 bases). The CDR3 spans 15 residues. From germline, CDR1 is LGHDT and CDR2 YNNKEL (reference sequence). Trimming removed 6 bases at V and 1 base at J, with 15 bases between. CDR3 sequence reads: CASRAAGRPQETQYF. The CDR3 DNA reads TGTGCCAGCAGGGCGGCGGGGCGACCCCAAGAGACCCAGTACTTC.

This clonotype was detected a few times. The chain is built from TRBV6-1 and TRBJ1-2; D remains unclear. The length of the CDR3 is 14 residues. Germline V gives CDR1 MNHNS, CDR2 SASEGT. Trimming took 7 bases from V and 8 from J, leaving 20 bases between them. The CDR3 protein is CASTLQYQAEGYTF. CDR3 bases: TGTGCCAGCACCCTCCAATACCAGGCTGAGGGCTACACCTTC.

The CDR3 DNA reads TGTGCCAGCGAGCAGGGGGCCCTCTACAATGAGCAGTTCTTC. Amino acids: CASEQGALYNEQFF. The J gene is TRBJ2-1, the V gene TRBV13; 8 bases agree with TRBD1. This CDR3 has 14 amino acids. Unmatched junction bases numbered 6, after V lost 8 bases and J lost 3 bases. CDR1 PRHDT and CDR2 FYEKMQ come from the germline V gene (reference sequence).

This clonotype showed up just a few times. This chain uses TRBV29-1 with TRBJ1-1, with D maybe TRBD1 (6 bases). From germline, CDR1 is SQVTM and CDR2 ANQGSEA. V lost 3 bases and J lost 9, with 14 bases in between. This CDR3 has 12 residues. The CDR3: CSVEGAQAQAFF. The CDR3 nucleotides are TGCAGCGTTGAGGGGGCCCAGGCACAAGCTTTCTTT.

The rearrangement links TRBV3-1 to TRBJ2-1; D is unresolved. The CDR3 contains 17 residues. The germline V gene has CDR1 LGHDT and CDR2 YNNKEL (reference sequence). The V end lost 1 base, the J end lost 0 bases, and 13 bases lay between the germline ends. As DNA, the CDR3 is TGTGCCAGCAGCCAAGGTAGAGGTTTGAGCTCCTACAATGAGCAGTTCTTC. This translates into CASSQGRGLSSYNEQFF.

This clonotype was detected only a few times. This chain connects TRBV7-9 to TRBJ1-5; D gene unclear. Germline CDR1 reads SEHNR; CDR2 reads FQNEAQ (reference sequence). This CDR3 has 12 amino acids. Trimming took off 5 bases at V and 6 bases at J, with 8 bases between the two ends. The CDR3 coding sequence is TGTGCCAGCAGCCCTGGGTTTCAGCCCCAGCATTTT. It specifies CASSPGFQPQHF.

The chain links TRBV18 to TRBJ1-6; D gene unclear. Germline-derived CDR1 and CDR2 are KGHSH and LQKENI. The V end was cut by 3 bases, the J end by 10 bases, with 10 bases between. The CDR3 length is 13 residues. CDR3 loop: CASSPTDGSPLHF. The CDR3 coding sequence is TGTGCCAGCTCACCGACGGACGGGTCACCCCTCCACTTT.

The table lists this clonotype with a few counts. The chain combines TRBV6-1 with TRBJ2-5; 9 nucleotides align to TRBD2. After removal of 6 bases from V and 2 bases from J, the junction contained 4 bases not matched to a gene. Looked up from germline, CDR1 is MNHNS and CDR2 is SASEGT. The CDR3 consists of 14 residues. This CDR3 reads CASSRGGEQETQYF. CDR3 DNA sequence: TGTGCCAGCAGCCGCGGGGGGGAGCAAGAGACCCAGTACTTC.

There are a few counts of this clonotype. This chain links TRBV5-1 with TRBJ2-1, with TRBD2 matching over 8 bases. Losses at the gene ends were 6 bases for V and 5 bases for J; bases not matched to a gene: 13. The CDR3 is 16 residues long. Germline CDR1 SGHRS, CDR2 YFSETQ. CDR3 bases: TGCGCCAGCACCTTCCTGCCGGGAGGGCTTGACAATGAGCAGTTCTTC. Amino acids: CASTFLPGGLDNEQFF.

This clonotype appeared a few times. One base away lies a much larger clone, so this may be a sequencing read error. The chain recombines TRBV3-1 with TRBJ2-5; D unclear. V lost 6 bases to trimming and J lost 5 bases, with 4 bases between them. The CDR3 runs to 10 residues. Germline V gene data show CDR1 as LGHDT and CDR2 as YNNKEL (reference sequence). Here the CDR3 reads CASSMETQYF. CDR3 DNA sequence: TGTGCCAGCAGTATGGAGACCCAGTACTTC.

In this sample, this clonotype turned up a few times. In nucleotides, the CDR3 is TGCAGCGTTGAAGAAGCCGATACGCAGTATTTT. Translation: CSVEEADTQYF. The chain carries TRBV29-1 and TRBJ2-3, with D hard to call. Between the trimmed V and J ends, which lost 0 bases and 6 bases, there was a span of 4 bases. Germline V gives CDR1 SQVTM, CDR2 ANQGSEA. This CDR3 has 11 residues.

This clonotype was seen more than once but under ten times. The chain carries TRBV12-3 or TRBV12-4 and TRBJ2-5, with TRBD1 matching 8 bases. V was clipped by 6 bases and J by 2 bases; unmatched bases: 8. This CDR3 spans 15 amino acids. The CDR3 DNA follows: TGTGCCAGCAGGTGGACAGGGAGAATTCAAGAGACCCAGTACTTC. The encoded protein is CASRWTGRIQETQYF.

The CDR3 DNA reads TGTGCCAGCAGCGTACTATCGAACACCGGGGAGCTGTTTTTT. This codes for CASSVLSNTGELFF. The rearrangement joins TRBV9 to TRBJ2-2; D gene uncertain. V lost 1 base to trimming and J lost 0 bases, with 4 bases between them. Germline V gene sequence: CDR1 SGDLS, CDR2 YYNGEE. The CDR3 loop spans 14 amino acids.

The chain joins TRBV5-1 to TRBJ2-1; TRBD2 agrees at 12 bases. J gave up 3 bases and V 6 bases, and 4 bases lay outside the gene matches. This CDR3 is 15 amino acids long. CDR1 and CDR2 (germline): SGHRS, YFSETQ. CDR3 loop: CASTTSGGGYNEQFF. The CDR3 coding sequence is TGCGCCAGCACGACTAGCGGGGGAGGCTACAATGAGCAGTTCTTC.

V gene TRBV2 combines with J gene TRBJ2-5; 7 bases are shared with TRBD2. The CDR3 spans 15 residues. Germline values: CDR1 SNHLY, CDR2 FYNNEI. Trimming removed 3 bases from V and 4 bases from J; junction bases left unmatched: 8. The CDR3 reads CASSDLRERAETQYF. DNA for the CDR3: TGTGCCAGCAGTGATCTGCGGGAGAGAGCAGAGACCCAGTACTTC.

This clonotype was found a few times. The rearrangement uses TRBV14 and TRBJ2-2; no clear D gene. The germline V gene encodes CDR1 SGHDN and CDR2 FVKESK. V lost 1 base, J lost 7 bases, and 7 bases lay in between. The CDR3 is 13 residues long. Here the CDR3 reads CASSQAAIGELFF. CDR3 DNA: TGTGCCAGCAGCCAAGCGGCGATCGGGGAGCTGTTTTTT. The variable domain in full, completed from reference TRBV14 and TRBJ2-2, reads EAGVTQFPSHSVIEKGQTVTLRCDPISGHDNLYWYRRVMGKEIKFLLHFVKESKQDESGMPNNRFLAERTGGTYSTLKVQPAELEDSGVYFCASSQAAIGELFFGEGSRLTVL.

This chain links TRBV30 with TRBJ2-1; D is ambiguous. With 7 bases removed from V and 11 bases from J, the gap between germline ends came to 18 bases. Per the germline V gene, CDR1 is GTSNPN and CDR2 is SVGIG (reference sequence). The CDR3 has 12 amino acids. The CDR3 nucleotides read TGTGCCTACGGGCAAAATTGGAGACAGCAGTTCTTC. Translated, it gives CAYGQNWRQQFF.

Concerning this clonotype: A read error may account for a junction end that differs from germline. The chain has TRBV7-7 and TRBJ2-1; 7 bases line up with TRBD1. Germline loops: CDR1 SSHAT, CDR2 FNYEAQ (reference sequence). The CDR3 totals 15 residues. Written as DNA, the CDR3 is TGTGCTAGCAGCTTAGATGTGACAGGGCTGAGTGAGCAGTTCTTC. The encoded protein is CASSLDVTGLSEQFF.

In its sample, this clonotype was seen many times. This sequence joins TRBV6-5 and TRBJ2-7, with a possible D match to TRBD1 (5 bases). V gave up 0 bases and J gave up 3 bases, with 15 bases separating them. Germline CDR1 MNHEY, CDR2 SVGAGI. This CDR3 comprises 16 residues. The CDR3 loop is CASSYSGRQGVYEQYF. CDR3 DNA sequence: TGTGCCAGCAGTTACTCGGGTCGGCAGGGCGTCTACGAGCAGTACTTC.

The chain has TRBV20-1 and TRBJ2-7, with TRBD1 matching over 9 bases. Germline loops: CDR1 DFQATT, CDR2 SNEGSKA (reference sequence). The CDR3 spans 13 residues. The junction had 5 bases not matched to a gene; V was cut back by 3 bases and J by 5 bases. The CDR3 DNA reads TGCAGTGCTAGGGGACAGGGAGGTAACGAGCAGTACTTC. The encoded protein is CSARGQGGNEQYF.